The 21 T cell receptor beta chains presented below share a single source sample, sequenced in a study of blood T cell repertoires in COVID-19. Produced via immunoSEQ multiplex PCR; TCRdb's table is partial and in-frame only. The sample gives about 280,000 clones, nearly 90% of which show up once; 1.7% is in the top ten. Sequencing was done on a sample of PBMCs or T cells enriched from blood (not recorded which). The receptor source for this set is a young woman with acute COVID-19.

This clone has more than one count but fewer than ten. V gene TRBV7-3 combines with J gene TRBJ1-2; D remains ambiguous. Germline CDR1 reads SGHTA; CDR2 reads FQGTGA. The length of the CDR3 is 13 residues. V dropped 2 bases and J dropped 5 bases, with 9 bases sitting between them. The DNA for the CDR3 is TGTGCCAGCAGCTTAGACACGTCATATGGCTACACCTTC. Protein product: CASSLDTSYGYTF.

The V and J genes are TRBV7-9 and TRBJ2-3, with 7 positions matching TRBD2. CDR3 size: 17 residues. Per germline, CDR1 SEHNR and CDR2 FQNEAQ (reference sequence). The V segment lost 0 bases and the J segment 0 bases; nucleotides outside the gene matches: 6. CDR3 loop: CASSLASLAVSTDTQYF. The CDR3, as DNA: TGTGCCAGCAGCTTAGCGAGCCTAGCGGTGAGCACAGATACGCAGTATTTT.

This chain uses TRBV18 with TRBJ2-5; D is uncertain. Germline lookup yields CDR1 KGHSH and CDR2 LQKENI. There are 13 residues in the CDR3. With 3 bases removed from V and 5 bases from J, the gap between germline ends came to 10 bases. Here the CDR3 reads CASSPPSWETQYF. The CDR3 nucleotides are TGTGCCAGCTCACCCCCGAGCTGGGAGACCCAGTACTTC.

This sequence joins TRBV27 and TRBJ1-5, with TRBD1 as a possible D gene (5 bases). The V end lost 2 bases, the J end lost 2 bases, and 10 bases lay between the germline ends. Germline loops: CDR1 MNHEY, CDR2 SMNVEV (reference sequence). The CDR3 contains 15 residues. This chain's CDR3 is CASSLQGRGNQPQHF. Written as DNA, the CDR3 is TGTGCCAGCAGTTTACAGGGAAGGGGCAATCAGCCCCAGCATTTT.

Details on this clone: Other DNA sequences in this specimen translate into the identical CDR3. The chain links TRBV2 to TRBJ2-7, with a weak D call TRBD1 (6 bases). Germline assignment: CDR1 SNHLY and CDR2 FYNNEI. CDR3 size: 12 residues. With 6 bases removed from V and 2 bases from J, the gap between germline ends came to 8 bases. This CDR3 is CASSRQAYEQYF. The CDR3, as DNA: TGTGCCAGCAGCCGACAGGCCTACGAGCAGTACTTC.

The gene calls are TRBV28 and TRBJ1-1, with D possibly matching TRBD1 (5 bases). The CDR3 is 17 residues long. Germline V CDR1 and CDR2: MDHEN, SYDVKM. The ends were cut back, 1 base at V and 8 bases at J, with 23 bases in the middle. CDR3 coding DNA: TGTGCCAGCAGTTTATTTACTCTACGGGCGGGGGGGACCGAAGCTTTCTTT. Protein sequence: CASSLFTLRAGGTEAFF.

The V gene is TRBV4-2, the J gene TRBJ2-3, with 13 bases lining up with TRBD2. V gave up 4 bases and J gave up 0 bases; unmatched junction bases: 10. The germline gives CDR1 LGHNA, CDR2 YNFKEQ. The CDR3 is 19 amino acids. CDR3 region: CASSLLRTSGRTSTDTQYF. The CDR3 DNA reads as TGTGCCAGCAGCCTTCTAAGGACTAGCGGGAGAACTAGCACAGATACGCAGTATTTT.

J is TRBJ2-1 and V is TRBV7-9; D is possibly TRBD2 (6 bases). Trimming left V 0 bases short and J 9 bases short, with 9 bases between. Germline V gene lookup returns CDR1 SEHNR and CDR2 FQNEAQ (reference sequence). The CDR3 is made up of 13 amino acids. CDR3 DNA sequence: TGTGCCAGCAGCTTAGCTGGAGGGGCTGAGCAGTTCTTC. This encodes CASSLAGGAEQFF. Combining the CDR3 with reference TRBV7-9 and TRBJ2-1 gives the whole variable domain DTGVSQNPRHKITKRGQNVTFRCDPISEHNRLYWYRQTLGQGPEFLTYFQNEAQLEKSRLLSDRFSAERPKGSFSTLEIQRTEQGDSAMYLCASSLAGGAEQFFGPGTRLTVL.

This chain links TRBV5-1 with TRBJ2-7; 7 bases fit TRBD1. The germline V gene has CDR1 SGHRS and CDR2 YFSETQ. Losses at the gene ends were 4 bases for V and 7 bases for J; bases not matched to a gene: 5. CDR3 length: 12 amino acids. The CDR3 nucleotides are TGCGCCAGCAGCCGCGACAGGGATGAGCAGTACTTC. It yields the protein CASSRDRDEQYF. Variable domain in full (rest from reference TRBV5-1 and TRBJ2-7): KAGVTQTPRYLIKTRGQQVTLSCSPISGHRSVSWYQQTPGQGLQFLFEYFSETQRNKGNFPGRFSGRQFSNSRSEMNVSTLELGDSALYLCASSRDRDEQYFGPGTRLTVT.

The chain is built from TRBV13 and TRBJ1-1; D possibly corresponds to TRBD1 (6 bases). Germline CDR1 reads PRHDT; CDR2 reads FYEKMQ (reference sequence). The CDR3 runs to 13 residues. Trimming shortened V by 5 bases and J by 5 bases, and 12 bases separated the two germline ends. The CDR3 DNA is TGTGCCAGCAGCCGGGGGGCGAGGACTGAAGCTTTCTTT. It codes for CASSRGARTEAFF.

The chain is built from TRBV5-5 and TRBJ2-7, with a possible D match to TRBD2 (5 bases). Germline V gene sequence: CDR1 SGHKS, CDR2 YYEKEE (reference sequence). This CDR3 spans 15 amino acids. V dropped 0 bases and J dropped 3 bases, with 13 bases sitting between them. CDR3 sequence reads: CASSLVASLNYEQYF. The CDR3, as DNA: TGTGCCAGCAGCTTGGTGGCTAGCCTCAACTACGAGCAGTACTTC. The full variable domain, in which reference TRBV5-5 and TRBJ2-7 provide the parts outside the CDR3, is DAGVTQSPTHLIKTRGQQVTLRCSPISGHKSVSWYQQVLGQGPQFIFQYYEKEERGRGNFPDRFSARQFPNYSSELNVNALLLGDSALYLCASSLVASLNYEQYFGPGTRLTVT.

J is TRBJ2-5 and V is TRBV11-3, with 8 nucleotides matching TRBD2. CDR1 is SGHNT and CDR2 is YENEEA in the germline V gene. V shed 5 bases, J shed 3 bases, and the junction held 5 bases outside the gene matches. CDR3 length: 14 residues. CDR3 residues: CASSPGSGKETQYF. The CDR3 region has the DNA TGTGCCAGCAGCCCTGGTAGCGGGAAAGAGACCCAGTACTTC.

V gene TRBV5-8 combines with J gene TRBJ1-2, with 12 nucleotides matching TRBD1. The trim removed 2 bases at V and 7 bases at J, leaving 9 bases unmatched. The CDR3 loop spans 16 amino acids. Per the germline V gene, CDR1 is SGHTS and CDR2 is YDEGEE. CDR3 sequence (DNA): TGTGCCAGCAGCTTTCCTGCGGGACAGGGGGCATTTGGCTACACCTTC. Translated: CASSFPAGQGAFGYTF.

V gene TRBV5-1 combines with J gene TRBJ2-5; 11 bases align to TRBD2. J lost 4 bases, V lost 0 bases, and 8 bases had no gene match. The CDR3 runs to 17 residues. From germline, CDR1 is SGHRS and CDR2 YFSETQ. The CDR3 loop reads CASSLASTSGVSETQYF. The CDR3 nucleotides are TGCGCCAGCAGCTTGGCCTCGACTAGCGGGGTTTCAGAGACCCAGTACTTC.

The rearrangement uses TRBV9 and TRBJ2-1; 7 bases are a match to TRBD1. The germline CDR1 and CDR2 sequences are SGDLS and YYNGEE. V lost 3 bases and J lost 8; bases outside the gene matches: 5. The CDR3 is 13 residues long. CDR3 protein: CASSAQGSDEQFF. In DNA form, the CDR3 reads TGTGCCAGCAGCGCACAGGGGTCGGATGAGCAGTTCTTC.

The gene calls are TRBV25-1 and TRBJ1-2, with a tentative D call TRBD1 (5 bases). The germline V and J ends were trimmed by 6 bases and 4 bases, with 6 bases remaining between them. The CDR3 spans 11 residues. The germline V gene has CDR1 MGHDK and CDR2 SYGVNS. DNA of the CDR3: TGTGCCAGCAGGACAGCCTATGGCTACACCTTC. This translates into CASRTAYGYTF.

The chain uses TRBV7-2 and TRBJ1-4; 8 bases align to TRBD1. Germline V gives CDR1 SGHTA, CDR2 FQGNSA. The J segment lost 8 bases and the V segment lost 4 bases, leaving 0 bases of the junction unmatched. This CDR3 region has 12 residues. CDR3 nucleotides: TGTGCCAGCAGCTGGGACAGGGAAAAACTGTTTTTT. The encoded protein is CASSWDREKLFF.

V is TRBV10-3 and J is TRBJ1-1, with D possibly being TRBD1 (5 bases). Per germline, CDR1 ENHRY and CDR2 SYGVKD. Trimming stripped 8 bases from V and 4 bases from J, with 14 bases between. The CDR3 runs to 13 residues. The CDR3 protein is CAIGRDRGTEAFF. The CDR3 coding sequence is TGTGCCATCGGGAGGGACCGTGGCACTGAAGCTTTCTTT.

The CDR3 coding sequence is TGTGCCAGCAGCCAGAACAGGGTTGGAACCTACGAGCAGTACTTC. Residues: CASSQNRVGTYEQYF. The V and J genes are TRBV7-8 and TRBJ2-7; TRBD1 is a possible D gene (6 bases). Trimming took 5 bases from V and 2 from J, leaving 16 bases between them. Germline V gene data show CDR1 as SGHVS and CDR2 as FQNEAQ. The CDR3 length is 15 residues.

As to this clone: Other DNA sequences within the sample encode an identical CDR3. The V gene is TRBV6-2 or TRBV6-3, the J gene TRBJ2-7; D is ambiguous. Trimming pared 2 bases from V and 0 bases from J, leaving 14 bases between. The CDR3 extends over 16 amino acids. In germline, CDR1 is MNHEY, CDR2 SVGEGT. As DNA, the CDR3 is TGTGCCAGCAGTTACCGAGGAGTGGGTGCCTCCTACGAGCAGTACTTC. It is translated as CASSYRGVGASYEQYF.

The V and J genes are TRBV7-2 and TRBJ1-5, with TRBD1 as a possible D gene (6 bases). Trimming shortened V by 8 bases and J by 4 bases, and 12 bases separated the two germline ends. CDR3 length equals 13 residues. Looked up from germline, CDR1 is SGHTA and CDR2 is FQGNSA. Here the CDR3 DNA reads TGTGCCAGCGGGCAGGGGCTAAATCAGCCCCAGCATTTT. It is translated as CASGQGLNQPQHF.